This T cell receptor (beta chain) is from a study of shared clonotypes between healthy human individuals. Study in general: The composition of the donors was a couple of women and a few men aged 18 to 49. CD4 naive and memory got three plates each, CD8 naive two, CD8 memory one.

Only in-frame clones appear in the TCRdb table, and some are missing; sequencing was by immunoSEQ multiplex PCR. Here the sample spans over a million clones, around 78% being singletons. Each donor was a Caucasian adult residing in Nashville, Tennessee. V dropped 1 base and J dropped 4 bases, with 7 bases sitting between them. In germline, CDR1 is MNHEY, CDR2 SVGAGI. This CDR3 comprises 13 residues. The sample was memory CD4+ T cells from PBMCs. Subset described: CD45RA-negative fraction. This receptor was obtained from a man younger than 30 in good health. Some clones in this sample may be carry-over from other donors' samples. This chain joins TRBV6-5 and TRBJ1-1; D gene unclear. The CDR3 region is CASSYYGVTEAFF. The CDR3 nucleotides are TGTGCCAGCAGTTACTATGGGGTCACTGAAGCTTTCTTT.